These T cell receptor beta chains were read from a single sample in a study of blood T cell repertoires in COVID-19. Assay: immunoSEQ multiplex PCR; the TCRdb copy retains only in-frame clones and omits some. The sample lists 270,000 or so clones, 89% occurring once. Source material: peripheral blood. Receptor source: a woman between 40 and 55 years old who had recovered from COVID-19. The CDR3 runs from the conserved cysteine through the conserved F or W. The D gene is left open where the match is weak.

>TRBV15|TRBD1|TRBJ1-2
TGTGCCACCAGCAGAGATTACAGGGGAGATGGCTACACCTTC
CATSRDYRGDGYTF
>TRBV7-2|TRBD2|TRBJ2-2
TGTGCCAGCAGCTTGGCCAGCGGGAAGAACACCGGGGAGCTGTTTTTT
CASSLASGKNTGELFF
>TRBV9|-|TRBJ2-1
TGTGCCAGCAGCGTAGGTGGCGGGGCAAACAATGAGCAGTTCTTC
CASSVGGGANNEQFF
>TRBV18|-|TRBJ2-7
TGTGCCAGCTCACCACCGCGACAGACCTACGAGCAGTACTTC
CASSPPRQTYEQYF
>TRBV5-6|TRBD1|TRBJ1-5
TGTGCCAGCAGCCGATGGACAGGGAGCAATCAGCCCCAGCATTTT
CASSRWTGSNQPQHF
>TRBV11-3|TRBD1|TRBJ1-1
TGTGCCAGCACCACGGTAGGGGGCTCGGGAACTGAAGCTTTCTTT
CASTTVGGSGTEAFF
>TRBV4-1|TRBD2|TRBJ2-3
TGCGCCAGCAGCCACGGGGGGAAAGATACGCAGTATTTT
CASSHGGKDTQYF
>TRBV6-5|TRBD1|TRBJ1-6
TGTGCCAGCAGCCCCCGGACAGGGGGAGTTTCACCCCTCCACTTT
CASSPRTGGVSPLHF
>TRBV6-5|-|TRBJ1-2
TGTGCCAGCAGTATGACAGGCACCCCCCGAAACGGCTACACCTTC
CASSMTGTPRNGYTF
>TRBV6-5|-|TRBJ1-1
TGTGCCAGCAGTTCCGGTGAGGGTGTAGGTGAAGCTTTCTTT
CASSSGEGVGEAFF
>TRBV29-1|TRBD1|TRBJ2-1
TGCAGCGTTGAAGAGGACAGGGCCTACAATGAGCAGTTCTTC
CSVEEDRAYNEQFF
>TRBV30|TRBD2|TRBJ2-2
TGTGCCTGGCGGGGGGGCGGCACCGGGGAGCTGTTTTTT
CAWRGGGTGELFF
>TRBV6-5|-|TRBJ2-1
TGTGCCAGCAGTTACTCTGCGGGGTGGGGGGACAATGAGCAGTTCTTC
CASSYSAGWGDNEQFF
>TRBV15|TRBD2|TRBJ2-1
TGTGCCACCAGCCCGCCGGGACTAGGCCCCTACAATGAGCAGTTCTTC
CATSPPGLGPYNEQFF
>TRBV9|-|TRBJ2-3
TGTGCCAGCAGCCCCGGCGAGGTGTTCACAGATACGCAGTATTTT
CASSPGEVFTDTQYF
>TRBV6-5|TRBD1|TRBJ2-2
TGTGCCAGCAGTTATTCGGACAGGGTATCCGGGGAGCTGTTTTTT
CASSYSDRVSGELFF
>TRBV10-1|TRBD1|TRBJ1-4
TGCGCCAGCAGTGAGTCGGCAGGGGGAAGTGAAAAACTGTTTTTT
CASSESAGGSEKLFF